The source of this TCR beta chain is a study of shared clonotypes between healthy human individuals. Healthy adults negative for HIV, lacking recent acute infections or vaccinations, served as donors. All of the donors resided in Nashville, Tennessee, and each was a Caucasian adult. Splitting the CD4+ cells yielded a CD45RA+ naive subset and a CD45RA-negative memory subset. Study-level points and caveats: Between a few donors, naive CD4 clonotypes were shared at a level of about 5%.

Germline V gene lookup returns CDR1 SGHVS and CDR2 FQNEAQ. Trimming shortened V by 5 bases and J by 4 bases, and 8 bases separated the two germline ends. There are 12 residues in the CDR3. TCRdb keeps only in-frame clones here, not all; method: immunoSEQ multiplex PCR. The sample consists of under 2.5 million clones, less than 95% of them appearing once. As to this clone: Its antigen remains unidentified.

This chain links TRBV7-8 with TRBJ2-5; D ambiguous. Sequences were obtained from naive CD4+ T cells from PBMCs. Subset specified: CD45RA+ positively selected. This receptor was identified in a man aged 18 to 35 in good health. Some clones in this sample may be carry-over from other donors' samples. As DNA, the CDR3 is TGTGCCAGCAGCCCCAAGACAGAGACCCAGTACTTC. It specifies CASSPKTETQYF. Full variable domain (remainder filled in from reference TRBV7-8 and TRBJ2-5): GAGVSQSPRYKVAKRGQDVALRCDPISGHVSLFWYQQALGQGPEFLTYFQNEAQLDKSGLPSDRFFAERPEGSVSTLKIQRTQQEDSAVYLCASSPKTETQYFGPGTRLLVL.